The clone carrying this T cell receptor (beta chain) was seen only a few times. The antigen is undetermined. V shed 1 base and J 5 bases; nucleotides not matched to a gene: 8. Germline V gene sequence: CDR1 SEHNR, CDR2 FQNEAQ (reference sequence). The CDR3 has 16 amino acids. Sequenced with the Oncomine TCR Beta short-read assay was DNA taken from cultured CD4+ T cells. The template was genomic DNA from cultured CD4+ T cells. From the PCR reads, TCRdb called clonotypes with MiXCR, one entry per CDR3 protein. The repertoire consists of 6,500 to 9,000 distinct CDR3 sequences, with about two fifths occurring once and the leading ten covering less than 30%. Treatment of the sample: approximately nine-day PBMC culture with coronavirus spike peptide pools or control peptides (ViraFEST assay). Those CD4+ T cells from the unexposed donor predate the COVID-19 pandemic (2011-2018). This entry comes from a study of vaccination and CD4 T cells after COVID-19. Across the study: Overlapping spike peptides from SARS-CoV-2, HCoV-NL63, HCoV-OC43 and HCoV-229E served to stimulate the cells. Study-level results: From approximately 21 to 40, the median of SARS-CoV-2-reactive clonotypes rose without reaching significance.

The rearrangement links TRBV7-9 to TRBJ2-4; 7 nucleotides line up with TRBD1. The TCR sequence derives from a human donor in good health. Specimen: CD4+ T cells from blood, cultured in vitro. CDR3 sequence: CASSLGGGRGQNIQYF. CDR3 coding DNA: TGTGCCAGCAGCTTAGGTGGAGGAAGGGGGCAAAACATTCAGTACTTC.